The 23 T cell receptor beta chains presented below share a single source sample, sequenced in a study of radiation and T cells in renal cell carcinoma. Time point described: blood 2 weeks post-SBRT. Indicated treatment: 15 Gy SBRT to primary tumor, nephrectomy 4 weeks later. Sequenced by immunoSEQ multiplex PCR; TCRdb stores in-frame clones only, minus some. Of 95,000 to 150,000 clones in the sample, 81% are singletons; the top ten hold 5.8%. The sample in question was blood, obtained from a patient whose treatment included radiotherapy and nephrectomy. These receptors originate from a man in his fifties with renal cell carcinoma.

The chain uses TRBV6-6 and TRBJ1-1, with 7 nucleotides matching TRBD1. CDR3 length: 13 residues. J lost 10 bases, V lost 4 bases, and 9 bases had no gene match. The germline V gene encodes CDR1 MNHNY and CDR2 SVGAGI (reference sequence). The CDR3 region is CASSLGGQKRAFF. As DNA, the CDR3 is TGTGCCAGCAGTTTAGGGGGCCAAAAGCGAGCTTTCTTT.

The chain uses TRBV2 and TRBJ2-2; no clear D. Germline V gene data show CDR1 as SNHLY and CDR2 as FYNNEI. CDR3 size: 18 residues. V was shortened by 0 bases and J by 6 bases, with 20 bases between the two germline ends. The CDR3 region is CASSEAVVGWARSGELFF. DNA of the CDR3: TGTGCCAGCAGTGAAGCGGTAGTAGGCTGGGCGCGGTCCGGGGAGCTGTTTTTT.

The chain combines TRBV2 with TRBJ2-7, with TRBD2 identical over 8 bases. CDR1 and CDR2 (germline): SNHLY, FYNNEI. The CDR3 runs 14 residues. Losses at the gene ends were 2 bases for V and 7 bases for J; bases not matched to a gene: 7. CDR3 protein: CASSEFSGALEQYF. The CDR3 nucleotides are TGTGCCAGCAGTGAATTTAGCGGGGCTCTTGAGCAGTACTTC.

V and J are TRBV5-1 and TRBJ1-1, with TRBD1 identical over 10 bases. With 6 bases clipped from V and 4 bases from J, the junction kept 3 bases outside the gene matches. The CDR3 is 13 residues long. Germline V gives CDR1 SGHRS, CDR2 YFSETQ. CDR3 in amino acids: CASKTGGGTEAFF. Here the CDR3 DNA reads TGCGCCAGCAAGACAGGGGGCGGCACTGAAGCTTTCTTT.

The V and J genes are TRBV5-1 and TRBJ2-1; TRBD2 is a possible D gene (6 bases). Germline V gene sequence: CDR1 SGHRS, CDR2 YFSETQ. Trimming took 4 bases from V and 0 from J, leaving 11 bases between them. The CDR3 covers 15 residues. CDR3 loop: CASSPADYSYNEQFF. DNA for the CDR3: TGCGCCAGCAGCCCTGCGGACTACTCCTACAATGAGCAGTTCTTC.

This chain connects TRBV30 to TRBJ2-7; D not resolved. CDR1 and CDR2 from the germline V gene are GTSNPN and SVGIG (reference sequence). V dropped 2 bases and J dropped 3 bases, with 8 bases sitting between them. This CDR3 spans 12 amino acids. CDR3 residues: CAWSIGYYEQYF. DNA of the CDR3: TGTGCCTGGAGTATAGGGTACTACGAGCAGTACTTC.

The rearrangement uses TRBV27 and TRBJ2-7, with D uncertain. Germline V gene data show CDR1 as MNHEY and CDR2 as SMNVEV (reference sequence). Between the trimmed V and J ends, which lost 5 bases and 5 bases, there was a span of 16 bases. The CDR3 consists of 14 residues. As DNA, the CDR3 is TGTGCCAGCAGTGGCTCATGGAATACAGACGAGCAGTACTTC. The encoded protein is CASSGSWNTDEQYF.

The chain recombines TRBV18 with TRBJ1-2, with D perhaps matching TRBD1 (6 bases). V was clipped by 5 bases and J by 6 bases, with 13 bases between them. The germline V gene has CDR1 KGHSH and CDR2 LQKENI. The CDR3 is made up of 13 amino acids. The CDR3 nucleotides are TGTGCCAGCTCAAAAGGCGGACAGAATGGCTACACCTTC. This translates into CASSKGGQNGYTF.

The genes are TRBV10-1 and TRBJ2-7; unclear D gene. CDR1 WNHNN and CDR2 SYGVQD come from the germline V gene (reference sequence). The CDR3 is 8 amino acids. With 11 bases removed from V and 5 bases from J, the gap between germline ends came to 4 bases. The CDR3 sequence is CAVDEQYF. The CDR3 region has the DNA TGCGCCGTCGACGAGCAGTACTTC.

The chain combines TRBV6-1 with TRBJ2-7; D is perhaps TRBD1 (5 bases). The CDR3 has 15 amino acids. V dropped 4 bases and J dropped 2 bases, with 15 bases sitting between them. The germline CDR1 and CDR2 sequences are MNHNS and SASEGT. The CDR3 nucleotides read TGTGCCAGCAGTGCGAGCTCAGGGTTCACCTACGAGCAGTACTTC. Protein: CASSASSGFTYEQYF.

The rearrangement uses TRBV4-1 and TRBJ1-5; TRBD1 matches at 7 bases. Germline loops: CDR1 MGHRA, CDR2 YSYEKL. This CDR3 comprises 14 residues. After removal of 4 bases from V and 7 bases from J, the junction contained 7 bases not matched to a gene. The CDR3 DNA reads TGCGCCAGCAGCCTAAACAGGGGTGGCCAGCCCCAGCATTTT. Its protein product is CASSLNRGGQPQHF.

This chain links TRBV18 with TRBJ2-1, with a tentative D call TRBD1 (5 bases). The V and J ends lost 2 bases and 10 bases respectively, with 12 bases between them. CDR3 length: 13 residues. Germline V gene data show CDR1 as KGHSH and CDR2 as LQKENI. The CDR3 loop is CASSPVAGKEQFF. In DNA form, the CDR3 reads TGTGCCAGCTCACCAGTGGCAGGGAAAGAGCAGTTCTTC.

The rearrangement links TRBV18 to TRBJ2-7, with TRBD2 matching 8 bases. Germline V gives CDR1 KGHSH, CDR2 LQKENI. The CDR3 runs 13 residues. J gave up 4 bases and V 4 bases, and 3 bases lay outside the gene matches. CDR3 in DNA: TGTGCCAGCTCACTGTCGGGGGGGTACGAGCAGTACTTC. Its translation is CASSLSGGYEQYF.

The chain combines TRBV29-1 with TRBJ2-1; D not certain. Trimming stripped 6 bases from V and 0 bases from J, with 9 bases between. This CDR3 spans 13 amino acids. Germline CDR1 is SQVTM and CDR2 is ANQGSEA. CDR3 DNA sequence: TGCAGCGTAACGGTGGCCTCCTACAATGAGCAGTTCTTC. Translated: CSVTVASYNEQFF.

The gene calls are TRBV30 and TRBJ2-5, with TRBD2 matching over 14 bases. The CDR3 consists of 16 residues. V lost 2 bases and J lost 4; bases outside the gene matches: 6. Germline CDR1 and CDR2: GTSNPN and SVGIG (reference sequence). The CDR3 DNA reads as TGTGCCTGGAGTTTCGGGACTAGCGGGAGTGGAGAGACCCAGTACTTC. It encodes CAWSFGTSGSGETQYF.

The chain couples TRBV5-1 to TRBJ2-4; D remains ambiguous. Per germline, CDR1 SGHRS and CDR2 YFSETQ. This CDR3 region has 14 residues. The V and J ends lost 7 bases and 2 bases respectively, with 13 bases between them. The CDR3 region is CASREGLTKNIQYF. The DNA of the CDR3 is TGCGCCAGCCGTGAAGGGCTGACCAAAAACATTCAGTACTTC.

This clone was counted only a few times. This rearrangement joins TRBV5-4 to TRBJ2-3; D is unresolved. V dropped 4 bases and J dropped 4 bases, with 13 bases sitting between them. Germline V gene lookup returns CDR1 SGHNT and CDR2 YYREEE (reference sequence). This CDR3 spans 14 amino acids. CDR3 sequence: CASSQERWSDTQYF. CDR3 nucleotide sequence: TGTGCCAGCAGCCAAGAAAGGTGGTCAGATACGCAGTATTTT.

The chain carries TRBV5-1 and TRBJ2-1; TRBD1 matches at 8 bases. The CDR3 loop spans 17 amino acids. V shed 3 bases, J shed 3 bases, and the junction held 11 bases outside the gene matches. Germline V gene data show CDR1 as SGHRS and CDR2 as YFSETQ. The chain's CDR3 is CASSSGDRGRVYNEQFF. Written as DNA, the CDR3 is TGCGCCAGCAGCTCGGGCGACAGGGGTAGGGTCTACAATGAGCAGTTCTTC.

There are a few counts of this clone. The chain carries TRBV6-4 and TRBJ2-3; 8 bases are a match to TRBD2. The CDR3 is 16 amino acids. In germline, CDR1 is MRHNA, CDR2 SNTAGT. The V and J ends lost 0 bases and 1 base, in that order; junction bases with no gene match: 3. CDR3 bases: TGTGCCAGCAGTGACTCCCGGGGGGGCGGCACAGATACGCAGTATTTT. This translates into CASSDSRGGGTDTQYF.

This CDR3 reads CASSQEGGVRDNEQFF. The DNA of the CDR3 is TGCGCCAGCAGCCAAGAGGGGGGGGTTCGAGACAATGAGCAGTTCTTC. This chain joins TRBV4-1 and TRBJ2-1, with 7 bases aligning to TRBD2. Per the germline V gene, CDR1 is MGHRA and CDR2 is YSYEKL. The CDR3 length is 16 residues. V shed 0 bases, J shed 5 bases, and the junction held 7 bases outside the gene matches.

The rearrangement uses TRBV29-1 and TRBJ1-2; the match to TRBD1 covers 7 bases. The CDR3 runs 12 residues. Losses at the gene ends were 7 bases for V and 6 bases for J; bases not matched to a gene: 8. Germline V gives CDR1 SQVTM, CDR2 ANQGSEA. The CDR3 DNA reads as TGCAGCGCCGGGACAGTAAGTGATGGCTACACCTTC. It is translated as CSAGTVSDGYTF.

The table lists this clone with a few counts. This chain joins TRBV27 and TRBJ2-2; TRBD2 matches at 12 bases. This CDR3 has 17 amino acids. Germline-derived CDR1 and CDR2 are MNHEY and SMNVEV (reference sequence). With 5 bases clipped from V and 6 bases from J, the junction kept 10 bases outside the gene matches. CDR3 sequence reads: CASSPPVLAGGAGELFF. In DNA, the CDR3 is TGTGCCAGCAGTCCCCCGGTGCTAGCGGGAGGGGCCGGGGAGCTGTTTTTT.

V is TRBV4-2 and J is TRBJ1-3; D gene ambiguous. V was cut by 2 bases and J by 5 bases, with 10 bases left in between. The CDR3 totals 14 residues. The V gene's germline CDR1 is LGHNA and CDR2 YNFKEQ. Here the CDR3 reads CASSQRGLRNTIYF. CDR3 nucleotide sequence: TGTGCCAGCAGCCAACGGGGTCTCAGAAACACCATATATTTT.